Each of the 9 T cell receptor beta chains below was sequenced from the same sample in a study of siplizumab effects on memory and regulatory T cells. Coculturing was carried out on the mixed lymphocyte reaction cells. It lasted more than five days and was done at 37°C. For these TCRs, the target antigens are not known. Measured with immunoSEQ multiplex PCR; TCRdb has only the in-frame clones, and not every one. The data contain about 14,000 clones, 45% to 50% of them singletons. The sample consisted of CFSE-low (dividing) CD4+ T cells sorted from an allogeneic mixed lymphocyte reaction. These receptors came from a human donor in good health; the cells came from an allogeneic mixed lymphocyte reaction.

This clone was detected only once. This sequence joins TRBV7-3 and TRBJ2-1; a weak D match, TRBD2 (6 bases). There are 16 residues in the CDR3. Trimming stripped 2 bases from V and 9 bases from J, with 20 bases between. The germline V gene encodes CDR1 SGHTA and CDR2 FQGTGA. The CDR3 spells CASSLRGGGMLGEQFF. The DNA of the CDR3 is TGTGCCAGCAGCTTACGAGGAGGCGGGATGTTGGGTGAGCAGTTCTTC.

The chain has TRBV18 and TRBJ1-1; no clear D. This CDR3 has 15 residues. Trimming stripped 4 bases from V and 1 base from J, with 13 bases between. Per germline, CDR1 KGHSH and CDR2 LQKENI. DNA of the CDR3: TGTGCCAGCTCACGAGCAGGAGGTCGGAACACTGAAGCTTTCTTT. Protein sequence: CASSRAGGRNTEAFF.

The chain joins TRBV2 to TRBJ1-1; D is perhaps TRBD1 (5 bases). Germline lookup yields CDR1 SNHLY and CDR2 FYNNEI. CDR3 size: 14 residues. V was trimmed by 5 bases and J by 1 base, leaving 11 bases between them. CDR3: CASSPTDRNTEAFF. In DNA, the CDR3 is TGTGCCAGCAGTCCGACCGACAGGAACACTGAAGCTTTCTTT.

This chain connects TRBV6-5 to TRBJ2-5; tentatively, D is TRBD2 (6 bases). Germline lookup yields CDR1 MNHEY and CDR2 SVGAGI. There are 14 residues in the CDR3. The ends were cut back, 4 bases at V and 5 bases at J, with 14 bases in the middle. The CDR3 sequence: CASSSRRGGETQYF. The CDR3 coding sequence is TGTGCCAGCAGTTCCCGGAGGGGCGGGGAGACCCAGTACTTC.

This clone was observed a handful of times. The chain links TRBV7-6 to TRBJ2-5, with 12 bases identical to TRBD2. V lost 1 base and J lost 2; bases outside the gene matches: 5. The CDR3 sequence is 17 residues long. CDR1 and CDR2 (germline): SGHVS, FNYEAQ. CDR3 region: CASSLGLAGGYQETQYF. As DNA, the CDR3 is TGTGCCAGCAGCTTAGGGCTAGCGGGGGGGTATCAAGAGACCCAGTACTTC.

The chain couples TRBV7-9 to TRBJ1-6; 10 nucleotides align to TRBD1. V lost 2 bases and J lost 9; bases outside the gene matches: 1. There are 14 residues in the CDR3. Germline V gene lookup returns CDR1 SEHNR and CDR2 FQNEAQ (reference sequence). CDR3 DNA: TGTGCCAGCAGCTTAAGGGACAGGGGTTCACCCCTCCACTTT. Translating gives CASSLRDRGSPLHF.

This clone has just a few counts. CDR3 protein: CASSLGRKAFF. DNA of the CDR3: TGTGCCAGCAGCTTAGGCAGGAAGGCTTTCTTT. The chain joins TRBV7-8 to TRBJ1-1; unclear D gene. This CDR3 contains 11 residues. Trimming removed 1 base at V and 11 bases at J, with 8 bases between. Germline-derived CDR1 and CDR2 are SGHVS and FQNEAQ.

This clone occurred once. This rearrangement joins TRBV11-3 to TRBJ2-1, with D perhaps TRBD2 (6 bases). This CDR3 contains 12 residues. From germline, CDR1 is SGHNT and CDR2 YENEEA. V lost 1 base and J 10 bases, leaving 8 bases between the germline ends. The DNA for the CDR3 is TGTGCCAGCAGCTTAGCCCGGGGGGAGCAGTTCTTC. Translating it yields CASSLARGEQFF.

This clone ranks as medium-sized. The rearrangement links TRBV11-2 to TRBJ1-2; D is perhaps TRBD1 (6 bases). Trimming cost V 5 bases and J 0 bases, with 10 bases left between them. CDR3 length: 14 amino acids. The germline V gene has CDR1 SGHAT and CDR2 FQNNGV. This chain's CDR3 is CASSTGRTNYGYTF. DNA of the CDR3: TGTGCCAGCAGCACAGGGCGGACTAACTATGGCTACACCTTC.